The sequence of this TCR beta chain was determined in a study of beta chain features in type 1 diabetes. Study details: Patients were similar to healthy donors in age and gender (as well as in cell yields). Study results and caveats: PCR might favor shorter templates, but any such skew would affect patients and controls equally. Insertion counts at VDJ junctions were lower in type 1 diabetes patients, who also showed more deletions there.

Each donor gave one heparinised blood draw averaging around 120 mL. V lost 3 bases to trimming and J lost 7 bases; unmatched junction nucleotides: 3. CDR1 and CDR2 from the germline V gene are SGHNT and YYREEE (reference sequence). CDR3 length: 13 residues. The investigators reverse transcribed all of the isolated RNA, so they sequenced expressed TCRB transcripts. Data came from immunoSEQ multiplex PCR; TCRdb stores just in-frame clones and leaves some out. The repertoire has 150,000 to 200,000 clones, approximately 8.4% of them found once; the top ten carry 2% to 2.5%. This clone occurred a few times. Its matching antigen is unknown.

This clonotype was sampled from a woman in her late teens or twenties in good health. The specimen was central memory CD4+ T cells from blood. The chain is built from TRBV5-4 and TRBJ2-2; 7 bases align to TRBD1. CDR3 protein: CASSSGQIGELFF. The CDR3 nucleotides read TGTGCCAGCAGCTCGGGACAGATCGGGGAGCTGTTTTTT. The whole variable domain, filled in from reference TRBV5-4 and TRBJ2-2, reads ETGVTQSPTHLIKTRGQQVTLRCSSQSGHNTVSWYQQALGQGPQFIFQYYREEENGRGNFPPRFSGLQFPNYSSELNVNALELDDSALYLCASSSGQIGELFFGEGSRLTVL.